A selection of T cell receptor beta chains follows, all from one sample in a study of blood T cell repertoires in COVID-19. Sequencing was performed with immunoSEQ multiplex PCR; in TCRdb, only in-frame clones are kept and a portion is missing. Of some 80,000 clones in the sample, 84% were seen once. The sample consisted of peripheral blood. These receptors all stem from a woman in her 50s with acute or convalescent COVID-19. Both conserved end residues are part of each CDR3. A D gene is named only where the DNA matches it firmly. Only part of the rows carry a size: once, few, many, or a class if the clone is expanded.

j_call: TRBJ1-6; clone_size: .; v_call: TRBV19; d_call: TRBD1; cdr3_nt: TGTGCCAGTAGTATAGATGTATTGGACAGGGGGTTCGATTCACCCCTCCACTTT; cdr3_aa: CASSIDVLDRGFDSPLHF
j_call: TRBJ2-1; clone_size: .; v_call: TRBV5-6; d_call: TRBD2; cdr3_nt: TGTGCCAGCAGCTATCGGGGGGGCTCCTACAATGAGCAGTTCTTC; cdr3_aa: CASSYRGGSYNEQFF
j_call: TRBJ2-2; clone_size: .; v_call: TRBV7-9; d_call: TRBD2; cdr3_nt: TGTGCCAGCAGCGACCCGACTAGCGGGAGGGCTCGGGGGCTGTTTTTT; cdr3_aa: CASSDPTSGRARGLFF
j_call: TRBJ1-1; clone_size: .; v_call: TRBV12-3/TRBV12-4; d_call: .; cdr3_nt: TGTGCCAGCGCCTGGGGGGTGAACACTGAAGCTTTCTTT; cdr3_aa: CASAWGVNTEAFF
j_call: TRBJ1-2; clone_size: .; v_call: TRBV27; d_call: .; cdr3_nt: TGTGCCAGCAGTTTAGCCATCGACAAAGGCTACACCTTC; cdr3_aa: CASSLAIDKGYTF
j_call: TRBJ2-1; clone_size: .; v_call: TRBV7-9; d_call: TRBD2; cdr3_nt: TGTGCCAGCAGCTTAGCCTCTGGACTAGCGGGAGGGATCTACAATGAGCAGTTCTTC; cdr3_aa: CASSLASGLAGGIYNEQFF
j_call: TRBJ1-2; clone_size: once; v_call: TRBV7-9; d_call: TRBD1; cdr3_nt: TGTGCCAGCAGCTTTTTTTGGACAGGGACTATGGACTATGGCTACACCTTC; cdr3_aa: CASSFFWTGTMDYGYTF
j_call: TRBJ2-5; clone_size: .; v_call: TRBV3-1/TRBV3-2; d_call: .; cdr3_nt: TGTGCCAGCAGCCAAGCCTTGGCTGGCCAAGAGACCCAGTACTTC; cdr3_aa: CASSQALAGQETQYF
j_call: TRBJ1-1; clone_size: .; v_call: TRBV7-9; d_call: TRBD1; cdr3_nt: TGTGCCAGCAGCTTAGCGGGGGACAGGTACACTGAAGCTTTCTTT; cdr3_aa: CASSLAGDRYTEAFF
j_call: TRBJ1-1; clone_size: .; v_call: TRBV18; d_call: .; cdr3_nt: TGTGCCAGCTCACCACCCGGGATGGAGAACAGAGCTTTCTTT; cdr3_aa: CASSPPGMENRAFF
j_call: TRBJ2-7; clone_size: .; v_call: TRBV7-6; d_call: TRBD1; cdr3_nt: TGTGCCAGCAGCATGGGACAGGGGACTGGCGAGCAGTACTTC; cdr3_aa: CASSMGQGTGEQYF
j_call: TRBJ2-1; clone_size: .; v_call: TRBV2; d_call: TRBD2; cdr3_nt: TGTGCCAGCAGTGAAGTTCTAGCGGGAGCGGGTTTCAATGAGCAGTTCTTC; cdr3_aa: CASSEVLAGAGFNEQFF
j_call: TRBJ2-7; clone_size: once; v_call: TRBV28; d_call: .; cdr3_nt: TGTGCCAGCAGAGGGGGGGTGGGCAGGTTAAACGAGCAGTACTTC; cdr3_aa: CASRGGVGRLNEQYF
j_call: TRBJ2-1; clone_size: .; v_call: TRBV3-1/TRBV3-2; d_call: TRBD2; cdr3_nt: TGTGCCAGCAGCCAAGAGCGAGTAGCGGGAGACGGTGAGCAGTTCTTC; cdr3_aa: CASSQERVAGDGEQFF
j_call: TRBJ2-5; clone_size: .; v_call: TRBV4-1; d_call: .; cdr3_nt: TGCGCCAGCAGCCGACAAGGACAAGAGACCCAGTACTTC; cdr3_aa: CASSRQGQETQYF
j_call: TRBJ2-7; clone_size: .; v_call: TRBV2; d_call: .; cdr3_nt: TGTGCCAGCAGTCTACGCGAAGGGGGTAATGAGCAGTACTTC; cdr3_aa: CASSLREGGNEQYF
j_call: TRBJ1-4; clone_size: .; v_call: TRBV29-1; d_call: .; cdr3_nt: TGCAGCGTTGGAGGGGGGGCAACTAATGAAAAACTGTTTTTT; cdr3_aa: CSVGGGATNEKLFF
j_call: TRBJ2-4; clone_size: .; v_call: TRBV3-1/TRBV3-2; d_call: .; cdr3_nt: TGTGCCAGCAGCCAAGGGAGCATTCAGTACTTC; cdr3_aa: CASSQGSIQYF
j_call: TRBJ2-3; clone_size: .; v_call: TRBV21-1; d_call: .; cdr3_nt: TGTGCCAGCAGGTCTGTGCGGGGAGCGGGTACGCAGTATTTT; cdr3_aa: CASRSVRGAGTQYF
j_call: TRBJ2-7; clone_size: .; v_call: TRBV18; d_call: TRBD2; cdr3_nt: TGTGCCAGCTCACCTGGCGGGAGGCTAAACTCCTACGAGCAGTACTTC; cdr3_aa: CASSPGGRLNSYEQYF
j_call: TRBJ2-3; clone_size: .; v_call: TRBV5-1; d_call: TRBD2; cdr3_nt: TGCGCTATCCCCACTAGCGGAGCTCCCACAGATACGCAGTATTTT; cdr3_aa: CAIPTSGAPTDTQYF
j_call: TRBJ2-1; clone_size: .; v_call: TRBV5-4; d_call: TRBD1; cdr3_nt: TGTGCCAGCAGCCCACGGACAGGGAACTCCTACAATGAGCAGTTCTTC; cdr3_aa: CASSPRTGNSYNEQFF
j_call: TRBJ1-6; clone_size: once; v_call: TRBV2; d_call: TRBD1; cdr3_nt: TGTGCCAGCAGCACCGGACAGGGGGTTTCACCCCTCCACTTT; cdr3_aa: CASSTGQGVSPLHF
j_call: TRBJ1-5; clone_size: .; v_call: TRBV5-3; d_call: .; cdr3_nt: TGTGCCAGAAGCTTGGGATACAGGGAACAGCCCCAGCATTTT; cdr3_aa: CARSLGYREQPQHF
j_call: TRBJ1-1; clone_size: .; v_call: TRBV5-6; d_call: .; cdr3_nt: TGTGCCAGCAGCTCATACAGGGTCGGGAACACTGAAGCTTTCTTT; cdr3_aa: CASSSYRVGNTEAFF
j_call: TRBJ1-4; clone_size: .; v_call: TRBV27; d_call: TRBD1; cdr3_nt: TGTGCCAGCAGTTTCCGGACAGGGGGCATGGGTAATGAAAAACTGTTTTTT; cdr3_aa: CASSFRTGGMGNEKLFF
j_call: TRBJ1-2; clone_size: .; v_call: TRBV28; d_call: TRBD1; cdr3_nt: TGTGCCAGCAGTCCTCAGGGGGCACAGGGCTACACCTTC; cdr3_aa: CASSPQGAQGYTF
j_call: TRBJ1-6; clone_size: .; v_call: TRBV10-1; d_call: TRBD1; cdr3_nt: TGCGCCCACCAGCCGGGACAGGGGGGCCCCGTCTATAATTCACCCCTCCACTTT; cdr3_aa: CAHQPGQGGPVYNSPLHF
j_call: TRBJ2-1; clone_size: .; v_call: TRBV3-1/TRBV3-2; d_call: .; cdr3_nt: TGTGCCAGCAGCCAAGTCGGAGGCACCAGACCAAGCTCCTACAATGAGCAGTTCTTC; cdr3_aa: CASSQVGGTRPSSYNEQFF
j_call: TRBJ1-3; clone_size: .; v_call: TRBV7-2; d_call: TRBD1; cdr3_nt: TGTGCCAGCAGCCCTACCGGCTCAGGGGGTGGAAACACCATATATTTT; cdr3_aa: CASSPTGSGGGNTIYF
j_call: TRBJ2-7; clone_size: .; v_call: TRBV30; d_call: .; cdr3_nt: TGTGCCTGGGGGGAAGGAGGGGCTGACGAGCAGTACTTC; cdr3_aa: CAWGEGGADEQYF
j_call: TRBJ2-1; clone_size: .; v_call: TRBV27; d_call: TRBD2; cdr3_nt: TGTGCCAGCAGAGATGGACTAGCGGGGACTCATCGTAGTGAGCAGTTCTTC; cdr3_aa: CASRDGLAGTHRSEQFF
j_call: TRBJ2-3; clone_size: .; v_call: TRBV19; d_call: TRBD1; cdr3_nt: TGTGCCAGTAGTCCCGGACAGGGGCCGCTTAGGACAGATACGCAGTATTTT; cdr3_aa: CASSPGQGPLRTDTQYF
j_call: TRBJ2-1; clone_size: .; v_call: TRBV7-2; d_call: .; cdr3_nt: TGTGCCAGCGAGGAAGCCATCAACAATGAGCAGTTCTTC; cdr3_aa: CASEEAINNEQFF
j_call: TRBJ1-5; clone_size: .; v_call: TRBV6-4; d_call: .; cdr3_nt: TGTGCCAGCAGCCTCAGGAACAGATATTATCAGCCCCAGCATTTT; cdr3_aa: CASSLRNRYYQPQHF
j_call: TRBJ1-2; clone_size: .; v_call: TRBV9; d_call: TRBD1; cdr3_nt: TGTGCCAGCAGCGTAACAGGGGTCTATGGCTACACCTTC; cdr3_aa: CASSVTGVYGYTF
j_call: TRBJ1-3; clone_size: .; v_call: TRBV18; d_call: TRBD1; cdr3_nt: TGTGCCAGCGCGGGACAGGGCAACGCTGGAAACACCATATATTTT; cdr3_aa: CASAGQGNAGNTIYF
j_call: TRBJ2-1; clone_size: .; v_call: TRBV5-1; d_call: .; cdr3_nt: TGCGCCAGCAGCTGGAACTCCCGGGGGAATGAGCAGTTCTTC; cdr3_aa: CASSWNSRGNEQFF
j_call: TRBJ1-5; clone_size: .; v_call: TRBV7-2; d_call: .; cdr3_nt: TGTGCCAGCAGCGCAACAGGGTTGAATCAGCCCCAGCATTTT; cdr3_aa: CASSATGLNQPQHF
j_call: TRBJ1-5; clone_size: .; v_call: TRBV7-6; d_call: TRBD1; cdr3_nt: TGCGCCAGCAGCTCCGACAGGGATCAGCCCCAGCATTTT; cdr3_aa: CASSSDRDQPQHF
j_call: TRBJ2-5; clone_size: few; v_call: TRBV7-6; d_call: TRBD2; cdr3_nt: TGTGCCAGCAGCACCAATAGCGGGGGGGGAGAGACCCAGTACTTC; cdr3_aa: CASSTNSGGGETQYF
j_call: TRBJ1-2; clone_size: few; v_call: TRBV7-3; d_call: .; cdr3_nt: TGTGCCAGCAGCCGGAGTATGACAGATGGCTACACCTTC; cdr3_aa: CASSRSMTDGYTF
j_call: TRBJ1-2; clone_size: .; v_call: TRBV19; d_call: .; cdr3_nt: TGTGCCAGTAGTATTATTCAGGGAGGCACCTATGGCTACACCTTC; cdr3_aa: CASSIIQGGTYGYTF
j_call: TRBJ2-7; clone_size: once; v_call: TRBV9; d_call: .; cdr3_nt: TGTGCCAGCAGCGTAGACAGAGATTTAGAGCAGTACTTC; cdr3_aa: CASSVDRDLEQYF
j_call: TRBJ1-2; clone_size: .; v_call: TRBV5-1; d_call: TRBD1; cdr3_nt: TGCGCCAGCAGCCTCCGGGACAGCTATGGCTACACCTTC; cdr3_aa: CASSLRDSYGYTF
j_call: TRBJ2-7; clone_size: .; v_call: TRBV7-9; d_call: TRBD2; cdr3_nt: TGTGCCAGCAGCTTAGCGTCGGGAGGGAAGGGCGAGCAGTACTTC; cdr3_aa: CASSLASGGKGEQYF
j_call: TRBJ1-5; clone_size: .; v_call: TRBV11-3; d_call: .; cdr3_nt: TGTGCCAGCAACTACAAAGATTACCAGCCCCAGCATTTT; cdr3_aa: CASNYKDYQPQHF
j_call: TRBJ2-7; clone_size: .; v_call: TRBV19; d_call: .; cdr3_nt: TGTGCCAGTAGTATGGAGGGGCCCCGCTCCTACGAGCAGTACTTC; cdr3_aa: CASSMEGPRSYEQYF
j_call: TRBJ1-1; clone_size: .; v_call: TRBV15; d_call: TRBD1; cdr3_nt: TGTGCCACCAGCAGAGTCGTCGGGACAGGAGCTTTCTTT; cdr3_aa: CATSRVVGTGAFF
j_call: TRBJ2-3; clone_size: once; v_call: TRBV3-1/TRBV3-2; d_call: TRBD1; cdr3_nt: TGTGCCAGCAGCACTCGGACAGGGGAATCAGATACGCAGTATTTT; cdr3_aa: CASSTRTGESDTQYF
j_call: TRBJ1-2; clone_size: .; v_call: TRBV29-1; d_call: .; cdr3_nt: TGCAGCGTCGCCTATTTAGCTAACTATGGCTACACCTTC; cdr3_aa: CSVAYLANYGYTF
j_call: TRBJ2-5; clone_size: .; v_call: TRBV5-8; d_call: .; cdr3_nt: TGTGCCAGCAGCCCCAGTGGGCTGCAGACCCAGTACTTC; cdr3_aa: CASSPSGLQTQYF
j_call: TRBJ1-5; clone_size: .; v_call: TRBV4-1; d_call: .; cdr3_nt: TGCGCCAGCAGCCAAGGACCAGCGGACCAGCCCCAGCATTTT; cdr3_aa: CASSQGPADQPQHF